What follows is one TCR beta chain and its context. Its antigen is not identified. This record comes from a study of T-cell reconstitution after alpha-beta-depleted transplantation in children. Notes on the study in general: By about two months after transplant, alpha-beta T cells reportedly arose from several hundred graft clones that had expanded.

The V gene end was trimmed by 8 bases and the J gene end by 4 bases; junction bases not matched to a gene: 8. The CDR3 covers 13 residues. The germline V gene encodes CDR1 SQVTM and CDR2 ANQGSEA. The TCRbeta library incorporated unique molecular identifiers. One entry per CDR3 protein, called by TCRdb with MiXCR from the PCR reads. The sample shows more than 300,000 distinct CDR3 sequences, around 15% of them seen only once. The sequence was collected from a male patient aged 2-10 years who had a stem cell transplant for acute lymphoblastic leukemia, so the T cells may come from the graft donor. The material sequenced was PBMCs, mostly from graft donor cells, taken 360 days after TCRalphabeta/CD19-depleted stem cell transplant. This sequence joins TRBV29-1 and TRBJ2-3, with 8 bases matching TRBD2. The CDR3 spells CSTGTRVADTQYF. As DNA, the CDR3 is TGCAGCACCGGGACTAGGGTGGCAGATACGCAGTATTTT.